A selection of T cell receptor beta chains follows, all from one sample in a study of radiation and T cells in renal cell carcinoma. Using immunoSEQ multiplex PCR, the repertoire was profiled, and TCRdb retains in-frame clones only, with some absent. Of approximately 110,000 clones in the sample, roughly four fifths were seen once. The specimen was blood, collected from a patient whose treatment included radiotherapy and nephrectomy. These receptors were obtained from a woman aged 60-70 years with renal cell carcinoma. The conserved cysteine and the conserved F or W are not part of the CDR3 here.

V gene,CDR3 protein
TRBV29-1,SVWGGGPLSEQF
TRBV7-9,ASSSIPGPDSGNTIY
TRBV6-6,ASSSGQYNQPQH
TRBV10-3,AISEGTGGFYEQY
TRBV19,ASSISQGFNSNQPQH
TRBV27,ASSRTGTGGASPYGYT
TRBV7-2,ASSLAGVPNTGELF
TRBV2,ASRVDRARNTEAF
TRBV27,ASSYRGYEQY
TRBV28,ASSSYNSEAF
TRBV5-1,ASSFRTPDTEAF
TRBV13,ASTRGSWYAEAF
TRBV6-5,ASSSTGVGYT
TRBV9,ASSPQGSTEAF
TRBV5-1,ASSSWGYSGANVLT
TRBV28,ASSLYGGATNEKLF
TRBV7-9,AGLGGLSGANVLT
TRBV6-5,ASSDGRGGYGYT
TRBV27,ASSPQTSVSIDTQY
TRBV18,ASSSGQPNTEAF
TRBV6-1,ASTPAGGPTDTQY
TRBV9,ASSVAGSRDTGELF
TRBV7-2,ASSLGGTSEETQY
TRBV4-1,ASSGSGSWDEKLF